This TCR beta chain was profiled in a study of blood T cells in healthy people across ages (dated by TCRdb to between 2014 and 2017). With respect to the entire study: Template switching captured roughly one uniquely barcoded TCR beta cDNA molecule per two T cells in model experiments. The donors were split into four age groups: young (average 16 years), middle-aged (39), aged (roughly 68) and long-lived (over 80). Using the same blood draw, the study looked at two additional independent replicas of 1 million unique cDNA reads for two donors, one aged 18 to 29 and the other aged 80 or older. Using deep sequencing normalized with unique cDNA molecular identifiers, the study measured how TCR beta repertoire diversity changes with age. To avoid experimental bias, donors of different ages were distributed randomly across sequencing lanes. Broader findings and caveats from the paper: There was a strong correlation between observed TCR beta diversity and the percentage of naive T cells measured by flow cytometry. Compared with the aged group, more naive CD4+ T cells, fewer expanded clones and increased TCR diversity were shown by the long-lived group, suggesting age selection. Observed TCR beta diversity per million T cells fell roughly linearly with age, and a significant reduction was already apparent by age about 36. The CMV infection status of donors was not known, potentially confounding age-related changes in expanded clonotypes. Estimates of total diversity based on one million sequenced T cells were considered lower bounds and underestimates. Because profiling used bulk unsorted PBMCs, naive and antigen-experienced compartments could not be compared conclusively.

This clonotype was detected a few times. No cognate antigen has been identified for it. The sample holds no much larger clone one base away, and base qualities are not on file. The roughly 38 donors, aged roughly 6 to 90 years, were systemically healthy Caucasian individuals from Russia. Each donor gave ten milliliters of peripheral blood, drawn into EDTA-treated Vacutainer tubes. Ficoll-Paque density-gradient centrifugation was used to isolate PBMCs, with at least 6.5 million obtained per sample. Total RNA, at least 5 micrograms per sample, was extracted from PBMCs with Trizol reagent. For every donor, an aliquot of PBMCs went through flow cytometry to measure the percentages of naive CD45RAhigh/CD27high T cells. The library was produced with 5' RACE. Sequencing instrument: Illumina HiSeq 2500. The second PCR ran for about 7 to 11 cycles and used a J-beta primer mix along with a sample-barcoded 5' primer. Each TCR beta cDNA molecule received a unique molecular identifier from a template-switch 5' adaptor carrying 12 random nucleotides. At least 2.5 million CDR3-containing paired-end reads were obtained from each sample. First-strand cDNA synthesis was performed from all RNA using the Mint cDNA synthesis kit, with priming by a TRBC-specific oligonucleotide. All cDNA was treated with uracil-DNA glycosylase and then went through a first 18-cycle PCR with the universal primers M1SS and BC2_uni_R. The published analysis was carried out like this. Each sample was normalized by randomly selecting 1 million high-quality reads, each carrying a distinct molecular identifier. Instead of being binned into consensus sequences, reads that shared molecular identifiers were thrown out. CDR3 identification, clonotype clustering and error correction used MiTCR with a Q25 quality threshold and the strictest error-elimination algorithm. A nonparametric unseen species model with Euler transformation was used to estimate a lower bound on total TCR beta diversity. The public reads were reanalyzed by TCRdb: fastp trimming at Q25, MiXCR alignment, in-frame beta chains only. Each CDR3 protein gets just one entry, which takes the most common genes and DNA from the rows behind it. TCRdb, not the authors, supplied the V and J calls. The sample table shows around 600,000 distinct CDR3 sequences, and more than 45% are seen once. Jointly, the top ten make up 20% to 25% of the sample.

Including cysteine and phenylalanine, the CDR3 has 21 amino acids. The kept DNA is CDR3 alone, 63 bases in frame from the first base. CDR1 and CDR2, per the germline V gene, are MNHEY and SVGAGI. Germline trimming amounts to 2 bases on V and 0 bases on J, with 16 as the count of junction bases outside the gene matches. The receptor comes from a man older than 75 in good health. Sequences were obtained from blood. The chain employs TRBV6-5 and TRBJ2-3; the central 11 bases match TRBD2. The DNA is TGTGCCAGCAGTTACCACTCCCACACCGGGACTAGCGGCCGTAGCACAGATACGCAGTATTTT. It is translated as CASSYHSHTGTSGRSTDTQYF.